The 3 T cell receptor beta chains listed next were all sequenced from one sample in a study of blood T cell repertoires in COVID-19. Clones were read by immunoSEQ multiplex PCR, and TCRdb kept only the in-frame ones, dropping some. The sample has approximately 300,000 clones; roughly 90% are singletons. Sequencing input: PBMCs or T cells enriched from blood (not recorded which). The receptors derive from a man in his sixties who had recovered from COVID-19.

The V and J genes are TRBV6-5 and TRBJ1-5, with D perhaps matching TRBD1 (6 bases). This CDR3 has 13 residues. The V gene's germline CDR1 is MNHEY and CDR2 SVGAGI. Trimming left V 2 bases short and J 6 bases short, with 8 bases between. DNA for the CDR3: TGTGCCAGCAGTTACGGACAGCTTCAGCCCCAGCATTTT. This encodes CASSYGQLQPQHF.

This chain connects TRBV30 to TRBJ2-2, with 8 bases matching TRBD1. V lost 4 bases and J lost 2; bases outside the gene matches: 9. CDR1 is GTSNPN and CDR2 is SVGIG in the germline V gene (reference sequence). CDR3 length: 16 amino acids. The CDR3 coding sequence is TGTGCCTGGACCCGGGCAGGGGGCGGCAACACCGGGGAGCTGTTTTTT. Amino acids: CAWTRAGGGNTGELFF.

J is TRBJ1-1 and V is TRBV7-8, with a possible D match to TRBD1 (6 bases). V lost 1 base and J 10 bases, leaving 25 bases between the germline ends. Germline CDR1 reads SGHVS; CDR2 reads FQNEAQ. The CDR3 has 17 amino acids. As DNA, the CDR3 is TGTGCCAGCAGCTTAGGGTCTAGGACAGCCCGAATAGGGGCAGCTTTCTTT. Protein product: CASSLGSRTARIGAAFF.